Listed below are T cell receptor beta chains from one sample, sequenced in a study of monozygotic twins with inflammatory bowel disease. TCRdb reprocessed the 5' RACE reads and keeps a single row for each CDR3 protein, giving no DNA. This table lists about 380,000 distinct CDR3 sequences. Sequencing was carried out using blood. These receptors were collected from a human donor with ulcerative colitis or Crohn's disease, or a healthy co-twin of an affected twin (not recorded which). Each CDR3 is given with its conserved first and last residue.

J: TRBJ2-7
V: TRBV3-1
CDR3: CASSQGQYEQYF

J: TRBJ1-1
V: TRBV7-2
CDR3: CASSQNLQGDMSFF

J: TRBJ2-7
V: TRBV5-1
CDR3: CASSWGTGGRNEQYF

J: TRBJ2-1
V: TRBV7-2
CDR3: CASSAIQGPGDNEQFF

J: TRBJ2-7
V: TRBV5-1
CDR3: CASSLAYRDLSYEQYF

J: TRBJ2-7
V: TRBV5-4
CDR3: CASSVRRAPYEQYF

J: TRBJ2-7
V: TRBV6-1
CDR3: CASSGWVGYEQYF

J: TRBJ2-7
V: TRBV4-3
CDR3: CASSQDLGSKAYEQYF

J: TRBJ1-3
V: TRBV7-2
CDR3: CASSLGQGARGNTIYF

J: TRBJ1-4
V: TRBV6-1
CDR3: CASSEQGEKLFF

J: TRBJ2-7
V: TRBV20-1
CDR3: CSAEDIEGFYQQYF

J: TRBJ1-6
V: TRBV4-3
CDR3: CASSQDIRADNSPLHF

J: TRBJ2-7
V: TRBV7-9
CDR3: CASSPSREQYF

J: TRBJ1-6
V: TRBV15
CDR3: CATSRDTAGSPLHF

J: TRBJ2-6
V: TRBV6-1
CDR3: CASSPRTGFGANVLTF